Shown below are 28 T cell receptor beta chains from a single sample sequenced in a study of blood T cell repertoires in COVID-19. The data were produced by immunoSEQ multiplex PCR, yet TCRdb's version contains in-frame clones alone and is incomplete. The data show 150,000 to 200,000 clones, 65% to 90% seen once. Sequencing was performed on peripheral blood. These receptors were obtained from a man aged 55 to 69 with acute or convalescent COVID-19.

The CDR3 sequence is CASSLGTGHNSPLHF. The CDR3 nucleotides are TGCGCCAGCAGCTTGGGGACAGGGCACAATTCACCCCTCCACTTT. V gene TRBV5-1 combines with J gene TRBJ1-6, with 8 positions matching TRBD1. The CDR3 spans 15 residues. CDR1 and CDR2 (germline): SGHRS, YFSETQ. Trimming took 0 bases from V and 7 from J; bases not matched to a gene: 3.

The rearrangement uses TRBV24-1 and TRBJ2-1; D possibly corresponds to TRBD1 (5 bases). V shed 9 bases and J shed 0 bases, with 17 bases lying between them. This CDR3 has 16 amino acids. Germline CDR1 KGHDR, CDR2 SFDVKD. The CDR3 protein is CATGSDSADSYNEQFF. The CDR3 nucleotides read TGTGCCACCGGCAGCGACAGCGCCGACTCCTACAATGAGCAGTTCTTC.

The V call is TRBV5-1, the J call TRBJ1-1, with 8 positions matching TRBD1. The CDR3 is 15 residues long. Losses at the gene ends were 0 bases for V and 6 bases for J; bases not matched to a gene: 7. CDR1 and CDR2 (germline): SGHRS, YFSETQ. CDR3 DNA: TGCGCCAGCAGCTTGGCAACCACAGGGGGGTCTGAAGCTTTCTTT. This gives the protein CASSLATTGGSEAFF. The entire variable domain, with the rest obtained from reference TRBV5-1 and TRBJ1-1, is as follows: KAGVTQTPRYLIKTRGQQVTLSCSPISGHRSVSWYQQTPGQGLQFLFEYFSETQRNKGNFPGRFSGRQFSNSRSEMNVSTLELGDSALYLCASSLATTGGSEAFFGQGTRLTVV.

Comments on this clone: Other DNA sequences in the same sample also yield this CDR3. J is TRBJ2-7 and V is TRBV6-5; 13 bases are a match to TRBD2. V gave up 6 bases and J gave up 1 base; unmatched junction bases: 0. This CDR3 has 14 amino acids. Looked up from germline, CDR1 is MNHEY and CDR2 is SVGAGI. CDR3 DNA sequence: TGTGCCAGCAGACTAGCGGGAGGGTCCTACGAGCAGTACTTC. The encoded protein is CASRLAGGSYEQYF.

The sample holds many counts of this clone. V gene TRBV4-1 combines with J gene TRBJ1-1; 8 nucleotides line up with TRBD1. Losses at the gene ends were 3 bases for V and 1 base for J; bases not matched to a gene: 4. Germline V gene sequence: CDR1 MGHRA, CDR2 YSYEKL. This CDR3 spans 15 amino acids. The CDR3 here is CASSQVDRENTEAFF. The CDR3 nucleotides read TGCGCCAGCAGCCAGGTGGACAGGGAGAACACTGAAGCTTTCTTT.

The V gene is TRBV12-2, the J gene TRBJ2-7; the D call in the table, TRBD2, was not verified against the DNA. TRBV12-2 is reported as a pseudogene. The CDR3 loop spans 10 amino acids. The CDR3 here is CASRSRGKYF. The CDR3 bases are TGTGCAAGTCGCTCCCGAGGTAAGTACTTC.

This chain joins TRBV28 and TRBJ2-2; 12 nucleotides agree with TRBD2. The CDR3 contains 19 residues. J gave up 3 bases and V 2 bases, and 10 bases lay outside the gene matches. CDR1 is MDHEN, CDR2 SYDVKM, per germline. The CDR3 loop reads CASSLRRPGTSGYTGELFF. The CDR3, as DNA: TGTGCCAGCAGTTTAAGACGCCCCGGGACTAGCGGGTACACCGGGGAGCTGTTTTTT.

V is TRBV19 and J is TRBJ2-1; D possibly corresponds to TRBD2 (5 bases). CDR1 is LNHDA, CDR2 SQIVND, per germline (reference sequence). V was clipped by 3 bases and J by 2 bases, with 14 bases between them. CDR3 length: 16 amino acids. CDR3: CASSISPSLAYNEQFF. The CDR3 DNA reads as TGTGCCAGTAGTATCAGTCCTAGCTTGGCCTACAATGAGCAGTTCTTC.

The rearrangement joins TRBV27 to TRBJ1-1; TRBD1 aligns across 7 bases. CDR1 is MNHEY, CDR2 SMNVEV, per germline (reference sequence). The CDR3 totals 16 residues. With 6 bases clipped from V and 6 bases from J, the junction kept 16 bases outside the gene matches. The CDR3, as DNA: TGTGCCAGCAGGTCCAAGTTGGGACAGTTGGGGTCTGAAGCTTTCTTT. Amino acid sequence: CASRSKLGQLGSEAFF.

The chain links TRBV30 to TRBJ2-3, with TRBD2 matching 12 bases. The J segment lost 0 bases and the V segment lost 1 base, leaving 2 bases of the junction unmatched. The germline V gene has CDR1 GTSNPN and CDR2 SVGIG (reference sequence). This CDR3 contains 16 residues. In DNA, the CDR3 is TGTGCCTGGAGTGGGACTAGCGGGATAAGCACAGATACGCAGTATTTT. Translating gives CAWSGTSGISTDTQYF.

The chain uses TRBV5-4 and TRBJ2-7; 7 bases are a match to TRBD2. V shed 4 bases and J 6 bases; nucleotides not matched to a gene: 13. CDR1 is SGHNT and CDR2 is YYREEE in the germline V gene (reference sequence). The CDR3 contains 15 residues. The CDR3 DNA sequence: TGTGCCAGCAGCGGCGGCGGGGGAGGGCGGCGCGAGCAGTACTTC. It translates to CASSGGGGGRREQYF.

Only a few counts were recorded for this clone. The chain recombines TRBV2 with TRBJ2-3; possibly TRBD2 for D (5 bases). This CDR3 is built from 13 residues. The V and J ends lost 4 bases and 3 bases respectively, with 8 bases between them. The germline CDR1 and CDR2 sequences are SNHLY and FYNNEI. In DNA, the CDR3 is TGTGCCAGCAGTGGGACTGGGACAGATACGCAGTATTTT. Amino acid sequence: CASSGTGTDTQYF.

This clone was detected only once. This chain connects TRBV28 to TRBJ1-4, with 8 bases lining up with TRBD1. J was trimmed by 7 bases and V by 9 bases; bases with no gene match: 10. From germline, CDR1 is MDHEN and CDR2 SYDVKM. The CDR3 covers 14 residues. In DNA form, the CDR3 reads TGTGCCAGTCAAACTAGGACAGGGATTGAAAAACTGTTTTTT. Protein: CASQTRTGIEKLFF.

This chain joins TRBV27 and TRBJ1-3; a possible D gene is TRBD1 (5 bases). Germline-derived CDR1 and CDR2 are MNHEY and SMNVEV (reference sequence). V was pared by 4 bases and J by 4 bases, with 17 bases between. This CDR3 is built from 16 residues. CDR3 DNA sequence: TGTGCCAGCAGTTCCCTCCCCAGGGTATCCGGAAACACCATATATTTT. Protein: CASSSLPRVSGNTIYF.

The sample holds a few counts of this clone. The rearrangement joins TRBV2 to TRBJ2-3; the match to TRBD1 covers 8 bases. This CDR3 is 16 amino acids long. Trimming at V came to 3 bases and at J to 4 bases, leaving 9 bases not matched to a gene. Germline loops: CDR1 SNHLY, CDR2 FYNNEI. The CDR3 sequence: CASSDWARGQADTQYF. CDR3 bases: TGTGCCAGCAGTGATTGGGCCAGGGGGCAAGCAGATACGCAGTATTTT.

CDR3 protein: CASSYNLETEAFF. CDR3 coding DNA: TGTGCCAGCAGTTACAATTTAGAGACTGAAGCTTTCTTT. This chain links TRBV6-6 with TRBJ1-1, with no clear D. Germline lookup yields CDR1 MNHNY and CDR2 SVGAGI (reference sequence). The CDR3 has 13 residues. The V and J ends lost 2 bases and 5 bases respectively, with 9 bases between them.

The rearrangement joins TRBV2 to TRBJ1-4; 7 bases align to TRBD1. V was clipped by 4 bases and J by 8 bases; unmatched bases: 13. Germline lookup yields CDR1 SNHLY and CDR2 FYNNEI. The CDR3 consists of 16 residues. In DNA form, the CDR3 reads TGTGCCAGCAGTGCCTCCGGGACAGATTTGGGAGAAAAACTGTTTTTT. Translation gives CASSASGTDLGEKLFF.

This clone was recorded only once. The CDR3: CASSPKTGAGQYF. DNA of the CDR3: TGTGCCAGTAGTCCTAAGACAGGGGCAGGGCAGTACTTC. V and J are TRBV19 and TRBJ2-7, with TRBD1 matching 8 bases. Losses at the gene ends were 5 bases for V and 9 bases for J; bases not matched to a gene: 9. The CDR3 loop spans 13 amino acids. Germline V gene sequence: CDR1 LNHDA, CDR2 SQIVND (reference sequence).

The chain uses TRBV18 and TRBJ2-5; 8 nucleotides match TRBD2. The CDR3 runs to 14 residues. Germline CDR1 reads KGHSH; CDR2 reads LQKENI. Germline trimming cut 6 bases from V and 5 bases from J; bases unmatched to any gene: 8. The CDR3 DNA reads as TGTGCCAGCTCCCTTGCGGGGGGAGCGGAGACCCAGTACTTC. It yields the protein CASSLAGGAETQYF.

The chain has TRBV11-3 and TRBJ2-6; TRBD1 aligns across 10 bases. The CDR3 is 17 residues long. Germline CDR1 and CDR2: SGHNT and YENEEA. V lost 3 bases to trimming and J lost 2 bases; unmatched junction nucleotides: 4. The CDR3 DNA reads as TGTGCCAGCAGCTTGGGACAGGGGAGTGCTGGGGCCAACGTCCTGACTTTC. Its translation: CASSLGQGSAGANVLTF.

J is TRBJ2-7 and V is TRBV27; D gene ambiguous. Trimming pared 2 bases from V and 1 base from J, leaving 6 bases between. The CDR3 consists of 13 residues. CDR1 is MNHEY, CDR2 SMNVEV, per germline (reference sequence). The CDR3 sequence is CASSLSRSYEQYF. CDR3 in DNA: TGTGCCAGCAGTTTAAGCAGGTCCTACGAGCAGTACTTC.

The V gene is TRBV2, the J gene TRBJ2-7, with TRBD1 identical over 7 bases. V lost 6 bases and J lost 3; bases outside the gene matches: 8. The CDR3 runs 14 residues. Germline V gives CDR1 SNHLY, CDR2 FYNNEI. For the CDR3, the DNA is TGTGCCAGCAGCATCACCCGGGACAGCTACGAGCAGTACTTC. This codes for CASSITRDSYEQYF. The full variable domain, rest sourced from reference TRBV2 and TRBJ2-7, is EPEVTQTPSHQVTQMGQEVILRCVPISNHLYFYWYRQILGQKVEFLVSFYNNEISEKSEIFDDQFSVERPDGSNFTLKIRSTKLEDSAMYFCASSITRDSYEQYFGPGTRLTVT.

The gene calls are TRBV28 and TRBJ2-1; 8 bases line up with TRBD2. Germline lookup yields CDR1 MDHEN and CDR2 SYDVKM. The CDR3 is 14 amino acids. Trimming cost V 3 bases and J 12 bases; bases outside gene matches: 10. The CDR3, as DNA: TGTGCCAGCAGTTTGCCGAGACTAGCGCGCGGGCAGTTCTTC. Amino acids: CASSLPRLARGQFF. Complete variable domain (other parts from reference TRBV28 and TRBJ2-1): DVKVTQSSRYLVKRTGEKVFLECVQDMDHENMFWYRQDPGLGLRLIYFSYDVKMKEKGDIPEGYSVSREKKERFSLILESASTNQTSMYLCASSLPRLARGQFFGPGTRLTVL.

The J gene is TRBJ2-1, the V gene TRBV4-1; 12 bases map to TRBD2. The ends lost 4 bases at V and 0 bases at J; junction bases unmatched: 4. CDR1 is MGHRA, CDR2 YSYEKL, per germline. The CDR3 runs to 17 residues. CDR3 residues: CASSLRTSGTSYNEQFF. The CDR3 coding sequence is TGCGCCAGCAGCCTCCGGACTAGCGGGACCTCCTACAATGAGCAGTTCTTC.

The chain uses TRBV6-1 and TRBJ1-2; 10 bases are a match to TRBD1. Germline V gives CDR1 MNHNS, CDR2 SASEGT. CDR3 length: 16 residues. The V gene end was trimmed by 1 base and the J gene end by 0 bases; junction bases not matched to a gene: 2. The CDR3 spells CASSEVGTGANYGYTF. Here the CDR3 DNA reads TGTGCCAGCAGTGAAGTGGGGACAGGGGCTAACTATGGCTACACCTTC.

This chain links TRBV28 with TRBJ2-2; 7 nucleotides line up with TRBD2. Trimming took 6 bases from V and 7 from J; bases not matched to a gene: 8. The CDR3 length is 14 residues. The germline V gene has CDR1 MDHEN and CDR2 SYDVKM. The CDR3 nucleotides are TGTGCCAGCAGAGAGGGAGGGCCAAACGGGGAGCTGTTTTTT. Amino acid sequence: CASREGGPNGELFF.

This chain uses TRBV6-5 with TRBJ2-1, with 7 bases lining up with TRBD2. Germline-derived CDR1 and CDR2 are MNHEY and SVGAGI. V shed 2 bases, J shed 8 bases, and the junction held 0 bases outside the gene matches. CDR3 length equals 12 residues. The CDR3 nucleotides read TGTGCCAGCAGTTACGGGGGGGATGAGCAGTTCTTC. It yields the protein CASSYGGDEQFF.

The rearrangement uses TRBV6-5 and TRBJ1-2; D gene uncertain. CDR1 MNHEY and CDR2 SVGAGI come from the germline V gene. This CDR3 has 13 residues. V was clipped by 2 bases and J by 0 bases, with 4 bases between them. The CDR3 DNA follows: TGTGCCAGCAGTTACGGGCCTAACTATGGCTACACCTTC. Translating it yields CASSYGPNYGYTF.